The source of this T cell receptor beta chain is a study of CD8 T cells in ankylosing spondylitis. Overall study results and limits: There were earlier reports of some motif variants in reactive arthritis synovial fluid and blood. The study identified a TCR beta motif of about eight highly homologous variants that appeared characteristic of ankylosing spondylitis blood. Disease-associated clones were CD8+ and fairly uncommon in peripheral blood.

This clonotype was seen repeatedly, ten times or more. Its antigen is as yet unknown. Germline V gives CDR1 KGHDR, CDR2 SFDVKD. V trimming: 10 bases; J trimming: 1 base; junction bases outside the gene matches: 8. CDR3 length: 14 amino acids. TCRdb reanalysed the 5' RACE reads using MiXCR and keeps one entry per CDR3 protein. The table includes tens of thousands of distinct CDR3 sequences, about 8.3% detected once. The chain has TRBV24-1 and TRBJ1-2; 7 nucleotides agree with TRBD1. Material for sequencing was blood, either unsorted or a sorted T cell fraction (not recorded which). The clonotype originates from a male donor with ankylosing spondylitis. The CDR3 region is CATRDTGDNYGYTF. The CDR3 DNA is TGTGCCACTAGAGATACAGGGGATAACTATGGCTACACCTTC.